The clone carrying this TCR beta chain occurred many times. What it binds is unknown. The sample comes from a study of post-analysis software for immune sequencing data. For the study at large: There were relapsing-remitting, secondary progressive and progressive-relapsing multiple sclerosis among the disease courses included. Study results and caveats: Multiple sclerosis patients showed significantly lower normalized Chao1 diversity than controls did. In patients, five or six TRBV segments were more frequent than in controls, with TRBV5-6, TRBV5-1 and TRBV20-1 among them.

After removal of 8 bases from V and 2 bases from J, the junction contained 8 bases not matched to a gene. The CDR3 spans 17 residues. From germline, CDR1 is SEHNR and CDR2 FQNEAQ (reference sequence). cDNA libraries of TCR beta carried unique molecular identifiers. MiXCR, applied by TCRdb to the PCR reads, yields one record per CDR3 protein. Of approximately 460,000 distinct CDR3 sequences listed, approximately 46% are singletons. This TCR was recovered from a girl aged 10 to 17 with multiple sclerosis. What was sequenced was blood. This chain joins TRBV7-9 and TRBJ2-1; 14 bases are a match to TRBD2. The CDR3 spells CASVGLAGGLAYNEQFF. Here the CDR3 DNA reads TGTGCCAGCGTAGGACTAGCGGGAGGTCTGGCCTACAATGAGCAGTTCTTC.